This section outlines one T cell receptor beta chain sequence together with its context. Its antigen is as yet unknown. The data originate from a study of T cell responses to AZD1222 COVID-19 vaccine. Study-level points and caveats: Reports indicate that nearly half of spike-specific TCRs are directed at unmutated variant regions.

Generated by immunoSEQ multiplex PCR, the TCRdb table keeps only in-frame clones and is missing some. Here the sample spans under 150,000 clones, 85% to 95% being singletons. This CDR3 region has 12 residues. The V gene's germline CDR1 is SGHAT and CDR2 FQNNGV. Trimming took off 4 bases at V and 7 bases at J, with 11 bases between the two ends. The clonotype was recovered from an adult in good health. The genes are TRBV11-2 and TRBJ2-7; unclear D gene. The sample here was peripheral blood, taken on day 0 of AZD1222 vaccination. In DNA, the CDR3 is TGTGCCAGCAGCTCGCCGCCTCGGGAGCAGTACTTC. Its translation: CASSSPPREQYF.